This T cell receptor (beta chain) was sequenced during a study of cytomegalovirus exposure and HLA in healthy donors. Primers included in the PCR were 60 Vbeta and 13 Jbeta primers. In the original processing: An analysis that came later counted some 80 million unique TCR beta chains, approximately 11 million shared. The assay was immunoSEQ multiplex PCR, and TCRdb's table has in-frame clones only and misses some. V and J calls and clone size are copied from that table; D and trimming were computed from the DNA. The table has over 130,000 clones, over 75% seen once. Broader study findings: In vitro confirmation showed three CMV-associated chains to be CMV antigen specific. TCR beta chains numbering 150 to 200 were designated cytomegalovirus-associated.

The germline gives CDR1 GTSNPN, CDR2 SVGIG (reference sequence). Trimming removed 0 bases from V and 2 bases from J; junction bases left unmatched: 8. The CDR3 spans 18 residues. In the case of this clone: No antigen is known for it.

The material sequenced was PBMCs. This receptor was obtained from a man in his fifties or sixties in good health and CMV-seronegative. V gene TRBV30 combines with J gene TRBJ2-6; 9 nucleotides line up with TRBD1. The CDR3: CAWSVGGTGYPGANVLTF. CDR3 nucleotides: TGTGCCTGGAGTGTAGGGGGGACAGGGTACCCTGGGGCCAACGTCCTGACTTTC. Based on the CDR3 plus reference TRBV30 and TRBJ2-6, the full variable domain is SQTIHQWPATLVQPVGSPLSLECTVEGTSNPNLYWYRQAAGRGLQLLFYSVGIGQISSEVPQNLSASRPQDRQFILSSKKLLLSDSGFYLCAWSVGGTGYPGANVLTFGAGSRLTVL.